This is a list of T cell receptor beta chains from one sample in a study of CD8 T cells in Susac syndrome. TCRdb independently ran MiXCR on the immunoSEQ multiplex PCR reads; one entry per CDR3 protein. The sample lists about 430,000 distinct CDR3 sequences, more than 80% occurring once. The sequenced sample consisted of CD8+ T cells from PBMCs. These receptors all stem from a human donor with multiple sclerosis. The CDR3 runs from the conserved cysteine through the conserved F or W. The order of the fields is J gene, V gene, D gene, clone size, CDR3 protein, CDR3 DNA. A D gene is named only where the DNA matches it firmly. The listing skips clone size in some rows; elsewhere it reads once, few, many or a size class.

>TRBJ2-7|TRBV30|TRBD2|NA
CAWSLAAYEQYF
TGTGCCTGGAGCCTAGCGGCCTACGAGCAGTACTTC
>TRBJ1-5|TRBV6-1|NA|few
CASSPPNSNQPQHF
TGTGCCAGCAGTCCACCTAATAGCAATCAGCCCCAGCATTTT
>TRBJ2-3|TRBV4-1|NA|NA
CASSQGSPSGADTQYF
TGCGCCAGCAGCCAAGGGAGCCCCTCGGGCGCAGATACGCAGTATTTT
>TRBJ2-7|TRBV19|NA|NA
CASSTGLAANYEQYF
TGTGCCAGTAGTACGGGTCTAGCAGCAAATTACGAGCAGTACTTC
>TRBJ2-7|TRBV5-6|TRBD1|NA
CASSPGTGGFEQYF
TGTGCCAGCAGCCCCGGGACAGGGGGCTTCGAGCAGTACTTC
>TRBJ2-1|TRBV12-3/TRBV12-4|TRBD2|NA
CASNTGGPYRHEQFF
TGTGCCAGCAATACGGGGGGGCCCTACCGACATGAGCAGTTCTTC
>TRBJ2-6|TRBV4-1|NA|NA
CASRETGSGANVLTF
TGCGCCAGCAGGGAGACGGGCTCTGGGGCCAACGTCCTGACTTTC
>TRBJ2-2|TRBV28|NA|NA
CASSSAFDKPNANTGELFF
TGTGCCAGCTCCTCCGCGTTCGACAAACCCAACGCGAACACCGGGGAGCTGTTTTTT
>TRBJ1-4|TRBV5-6|NA|NA
CASSSNFDNHYEKLFF
TGTGCCAGCAGCTCAAACTTCGACAACCACTACGAAAAACTGTTTTTT
>TRBJ1-5|TRBV27|NA|NA
CASSLFLNQPQHF
TGTGCCAGCAGTTTATTCCTTAATCAGCCCCAGCATTTT
>TRBJ1-1|TRBV6-1|TRBD1|NA
CASSVGTGPPEAFF
TGTGCCAGCAGTGTTGGGACAGGGCCACCGGAAGCTTTCTTT
>TRBJ2-4|TRBV7-8|TRBD1|NA
CASSLARAGQGNIQYF
TGTGCCAGCAGCTTAGCGAGAGCGGGACAGGGTAACATTCAGTACTTC
>TRBJ1-1|TRBV7-9|TRBD1|NA
CASSLDGQGAFF
TGTGCCAGCAGCTTAGATGGACAGGGGGCTTTCTTT
>TRBJ2-7|TRBV27|NA|NA
CASSPLTVYEQYF
TGTGCCAGCAGTCCTTTGACAGTCTACGAGCAGTACTTC
>TRBJ2-5|TRBV12-3/TRBV12-4|NA|NA
CASSSAGQGETQYF
TGTGCCAGCAGTTCGGCAGGCCAGGGAGAGACCCAGTACTTC
>TRBJ2-4|TRBV6-5|TRBD1|once
CASRARTGENIRYF
TGTGCCAGCAGAGCGCGGACAGGGGAAAACATTCGGTACTTC
>TRBJ2-4|TRBV7-8|NA|once
CASSLAGRNIQYF
TGTGCCAGCAGCTTAGCAGGGAGGAACATTCAGTACTTC
>TRBJ1-5|TRBV19|NA|NA
CASSNLGESNQPQHF
TGTGCCAGTAGTAACCTAGGGGAGAGCAATCAGCCCCAGCATTTT
>TRBJ2-2|TRBV6-5|NA|NA
CASSDGVGSGELFF
TGTGCCAGCAGCGACGGTGTTGGGTCCGGGGAGCTGTTTTTT
>TRBJ2-7|TRBV30|TRBD2|NA
CAWSTLAGADEQYF
TGTGCCTGGAGTACACTAGCGGGAGCCGACGAGCAGTACTTC
>TRBJ2-1|TRBV10-3|TRBD2|NA
CAISAAAGGNYNEQFF
TGTGCCATCAGCGCCGCAGCGGGAGGAAATTATAATGAGCAGTTCTTC
>TRBJ2-1|TRBV6-1|NA|NA
CASMDLGNEQFF
TGTGCCAGCATGGACCTGGGGAATGAGCAGTTCTTC
>TRBJ1-1|TRBV20-1|NA|NA
CSARDLKGSTEAFF
TGCAGTGCTAGAGATCTGAAGGGGAGTACTGAAGCTTTCTTT
>TRBJ1-2|TRBV10-2|NA|once
CASSDLVDGYTF
TGCGCCAGCAGTGACCTAGTAGATGGCTACACCTTC
>TRBJ2-1|TRBV24-1|TRBD2|NA
CATSMGGLDEQFF
TGTGCCACCAGTATGGGGGGGTTGGATGAGCAGTTCTTC
>TRBJ1-2|TRBV10-3|NA|NA
CAISTGIEYGYTF
TGTGCCATCAGCACCGGCATTGAGTATGGCTACACCTTC
>TRBJ1-5|TRBV6-5|NA|NA
CASSYQLYESGKSNQPQHF
TGTGCCAGCAGTTACCAGTTGTACGAATCGGGGAAGAGCAATCAGCCCCAGCATTTT
>TRBJ2-5|TRBV28|TRBD2|NA
CATRLAGEAETQYF
TGTGCCACGAGACTAGCGGGAGAGGCAGAGACCCAGTACTTC
>TRBJ2-3|TRBV27|TRBD1|few
CASSFTGTGVTDTQYF
TGTGCCAGCAGTTTTACCGGGACAGGGGTCACAGATACGCAGTATTTT
>TRBJ2-7|TRBV27|TRBD1|NA
CASSFAGTGPYEQYF
TGTGCCAGCAGTTTTGCCGGGACAGGGCCCTACGAGCAGTACTTC
>TRBJ1-2|TRBV2|TRBD1|NA
CASSESLGGGESGYTF
TGTGCCAGCAGTGAATCGTTAGGAGGGGGCGAGAGTGGCTACACCTTC
>TRBJ2-7|TRBV20-1|NA|NA
CSARAYDENEQYF
TGCAGTGCTAGGGCCTACGATGAGAACGAGCAGTACTTC
>TRBJ1-2|TRBV4-1|NA|NA
CASGQGTPPDYGYTF
TGCGCCAGCGGCCAAGGTACCCCACCGGACTATGGCTACACCTTC
>TRBJ1-2|TRBV7-9|NA|NA
CASSLSTDLDFFNYGYTF
TGTGCCAGCAGCTTATCTACGGACCTAGACTTCTTTAACTATGGCTACACCTTC
>TRBJ2-1|TRBV4-1|NA|NA
CASSHLGPITSYNEQFF
TGCGCCAGCAGCCACCTAGGACCGATAACATCCTACAATGAGCAGTTCTTC
>TRBJ1-1|TRBV27|TRBD1|few
CASSWTGNTEAFF
TGTGCCAGCAGTTGGACAGGGAACACTGAAGCTTTCTTT
>TRBJ1-2|TRBV4-1|NA|NA
CASSQPSGGRGVMGYTF
TGCGCCAGCAGCCAACCAAGCGGGGGGCGCGGGGTGATGGGCTACACCTTC
>TRBJ2-7|TRBV19|TRBD1|NA
CASSGTGSTSYEQYF
TGTGCCAGTAGTGGGACAGGGAGCACCTCCTACGAGCAGTACTTC
>TRBJ2-7|TRBV19|NA|NA
CASSMGQGNEQYF
TGTGCCAGTAGTATGGGCCAGGGGAACGAGCAGTACTTC
>TRBJ1-5|TRBV5-1|NA|NA
CASSSGFSNQPQHF
TGCGCCAGCAGCTCGGGCTTCAGCAATCAGCCCCAGCATTTT
>TRBJ2-2|TRBV5-4|NA|NA
CASSLDWNTGELFF
TGTGCCAGCAGCTTAGACTGGAACACCGGGGAGCTGTTTTTT
>TRBJ1-1|TRBV27|NA|few
CASSLEGWTEAFF
TGTGCCAGCAGTTTAGAGGGCTGGACTGAAGCTTTCTTT